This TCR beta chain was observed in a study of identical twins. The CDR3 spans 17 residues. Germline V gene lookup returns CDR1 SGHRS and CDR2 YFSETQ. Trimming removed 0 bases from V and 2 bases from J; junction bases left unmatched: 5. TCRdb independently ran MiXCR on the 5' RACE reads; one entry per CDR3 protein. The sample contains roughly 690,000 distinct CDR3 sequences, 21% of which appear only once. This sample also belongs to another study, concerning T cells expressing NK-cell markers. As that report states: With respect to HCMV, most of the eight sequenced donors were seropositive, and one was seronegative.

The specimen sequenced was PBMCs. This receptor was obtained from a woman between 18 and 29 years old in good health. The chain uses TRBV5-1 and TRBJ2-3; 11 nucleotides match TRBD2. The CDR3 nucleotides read TGCGCCAGCAGCTTGGAGGCTAGCGGGAGGTTCACAGATACGCAGTATTTT. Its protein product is CASSLEASGRFTDTQYF. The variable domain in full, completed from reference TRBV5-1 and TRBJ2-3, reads KAGVTQTPRYLIKTRGQQVTLSCSPISGHRSVSWYQQTPGQGLQFLFEYFSETQRNKGNFPGRFSGRQFSNSRSEMNVSTLELGDSALYLCASSLEASGRFTDTQYFGPGTRLTVL.